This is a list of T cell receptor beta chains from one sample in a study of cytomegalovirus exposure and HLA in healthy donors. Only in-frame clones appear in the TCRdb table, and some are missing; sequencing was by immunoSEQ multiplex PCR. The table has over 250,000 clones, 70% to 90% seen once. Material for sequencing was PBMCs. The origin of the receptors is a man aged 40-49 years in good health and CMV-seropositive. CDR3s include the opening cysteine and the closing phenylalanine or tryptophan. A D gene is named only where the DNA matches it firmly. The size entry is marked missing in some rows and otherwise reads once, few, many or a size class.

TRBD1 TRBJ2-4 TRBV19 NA CASSIGSGGVQYF TGTGCCAGTAGTATTGGATCAGGGGGCGTTCAGTACTTC
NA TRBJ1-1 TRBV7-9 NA CASSRESMNTEAFF TGTGCCAGCAGCCGGGAGTCCATGAACACTGAAGCTTTCTTT
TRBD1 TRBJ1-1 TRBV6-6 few CASRRQGESFF TGTGCCAGCAGGCGACAGGGGGAATCTTTCTTT
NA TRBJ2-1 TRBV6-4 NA CASSDSSGSYNEQFF TGTGCCAGCAGTGACTCATCGGGATCCTACAATGAGCAGTTCTTC
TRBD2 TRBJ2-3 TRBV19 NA CASSSPLGRESPSTDTQYF TGTGCCAGTAGTTCTCCCCTCGGGCGGGAGAGTCCTAGCACAGATACGCAGTATTTT
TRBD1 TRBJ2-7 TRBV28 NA CASSLRTGYEQYF TGTGCCAGCAGTTTACGGACAGGGTACGAGCAGTACTTC
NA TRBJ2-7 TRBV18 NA CASSPPDGKTAYEQYF TGTGCCAGCTCACCACCGGATGGAAAGACAGCCTACGAGCAGTACTTC
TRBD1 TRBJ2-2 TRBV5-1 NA CASSLVGTGGAGELFF TGCGCCAGCAGCTTGGTCGGGACAGGGGGTGCCGGGGAGCTGTTTTTT
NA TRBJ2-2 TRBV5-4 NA CASKREGNTGELFF TGTGCCAGCAAAAGAGAGGGAAACACCGGGGAGCTGTTTTTT
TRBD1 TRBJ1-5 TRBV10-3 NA CAISESGGTGRNQPQHF TGTGCCATCAGTGAGTCGGGGGGGACAGGGCGTAATCAGCCCCAGCATTTT
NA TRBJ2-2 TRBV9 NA CASAGELFF TGTGCCTCTGCCGGGGAGCTGTTTTTT
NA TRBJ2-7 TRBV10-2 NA CASSETGAAYEQYF TGCGCCAGCAGTGAGACAGGTGCAGCCTACGAGCAGTACTTC
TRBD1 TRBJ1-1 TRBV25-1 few CASQSGGAGAFF TGTGCCAGCCAATCAGGGGGCGCAGGCGCTTTCTTT
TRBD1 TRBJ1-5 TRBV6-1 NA CASSTGGWEPQHF TGTGCCAGCAGTACAGGGGGCTGGGAGCCCCAGCATTTT
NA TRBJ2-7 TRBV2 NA CASSGRDSSYEQYF TGTGCCAGCAGTGGCAGGGATAGCTCCTACGAGCAGTACTTC
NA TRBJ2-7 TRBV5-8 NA CASSQNRLVIYEQYF TGTGCCAGCAGCCAAAATAGACTCGTGATCTACGAGCAGTACTTC
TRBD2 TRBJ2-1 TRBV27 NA CASSFGLAGFNEQFF TGTGCCAGCAGTTTTGGACTAGCGGGTTTCAATGAGCAGTTCTTC
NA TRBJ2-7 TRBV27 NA CASSPLKTYEQYF TGTGCCAGCAGCCCACTGAAGACCTACGAGCAGTACTTC
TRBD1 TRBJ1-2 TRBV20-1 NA CSAWDRGGYTF TGCAGTGCTTGGGACAGGGGTGGCTACACCTTC
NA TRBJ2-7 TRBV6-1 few CASDDTGTYEQYF TGTGCCAGCGATGACACAGGGACCTACGAGCAGTACTTC
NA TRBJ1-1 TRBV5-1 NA CASSLVQSGGAEAFF TGCGCCAGCAGCTTGGTACAGTCGGGGGGGGCTGAAGCTTTCTTT
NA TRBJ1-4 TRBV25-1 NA CASSEGDTRSEKLFF TGTGCCAGCAGTGAAGGGGACACTCGTTCCGAAAAACTGTTTTTT
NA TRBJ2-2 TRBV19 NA CASSIQRTGELFF TGTGCCAGTAGTATACAGCGGACCGGGGAGCTGTTTTTT
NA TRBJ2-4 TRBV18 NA CASSPRSTLAKNIQYF TGTGCCAGCTCACCAAGGAGTACGCTAGCCAAAAACATTCAGTACTTC
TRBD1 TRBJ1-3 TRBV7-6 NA CASSFNSGTVHGNTIYF TGTGCCAGCAGCTTTAATTCAGGGACAGTACATGGAAACACCATATATTTT
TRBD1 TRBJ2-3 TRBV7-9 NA CASSHFGTGATWNTQYF TGTGCCAGCAGCCACTTCGGGACAGGGGCTACGTGGAATACGCAGTATTTT
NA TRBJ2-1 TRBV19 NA CASSQGEGVSLRQFF TGTGCCAGTAGCCAGGGCGAGGGGGTGTCTCTAAGACAGTTCTTC
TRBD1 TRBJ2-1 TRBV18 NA CASSLSRDRVYNEQFF TGTGCCAGCTCACTTAGCCGGGACAGGGTTTACAATGAGCAGTTCTTC
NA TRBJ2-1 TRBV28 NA CASSLRRELYNEQFF TGTGCCAGCAGTTTAAGACGGGAGCTCTACAATGAGCAGTTCTTC
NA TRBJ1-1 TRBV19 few CASSTTGITEAFF TGTGCCAGTAGTACCACAGGGATTACTGAAGCTTTCTTT
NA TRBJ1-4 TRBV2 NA CASSRTALSEKLFF TGTGCCAGCAGCCGGACAGCCTTGAGTGAAAAACTGTTTTTT
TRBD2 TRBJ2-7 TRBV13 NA CASSLQGLANYEQYF TGTGCCAGCAGCTTACAGGGACTAGCTAACTACGAGCAGTACTTC
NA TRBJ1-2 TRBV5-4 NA CASSSGGGNGYTF TGTGCCAGCAGCTCAGGTGGGGGGAATGGCTACACCTTC
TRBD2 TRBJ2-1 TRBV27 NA CASTKPGLAGISYNEQFF TGTGCCAGCACCAAACCCGGACTAGCGGGAATCTCCTACAATGAGCAGTTCTTC